The clone carrying this T cell receptor (beta chain) was observed once. Antigen unknown. TCRdb passed the reads through MiXCR, listing each CDR3 protein once. The sample holds approximately 7,900 distinct CDR3 sequences; approximately 54% are singletons and the top ten take 70% to 75%. This entry is derived from a study of T cell repertoires in cytomegalovirus infection. Study results and caveats: Cumulative public TCR beta family frequency identified carriers of CMV plus the relevant HLA. It was HLA-C-restricted CMV-specific TCR beta clonotypes that dominated the response ex vivo.

Germline-derived CDR1 and CDR2 are LGHNA and YNFKEQ. The CDR3 is made up of 14 amino acids. Trimming took off 1 base at V and 11 bases at J, with 17 bases between the two ends. The sample comprised PBMCs, sequenced either directly or after in vitro stimulation (not recorded which). This receptor was identified in a human donor in good health (CMV status not recorded). Some clones in this sample may be carry-over from other donors' samples. J is TRBJ1-1 and V is TRBV4-2; D not certain. CDR3 in DNA: TGTGCCAGCAGCCAAGCTGGGTTCCCGCTCCACGCTTTCTTT. Its translation: CASSQAGFPLHAFF.